This T cell receptor (beta chain) was retrieved from a study of blood T cell repertoires in COVID-19. Assay: immunoSEQ multiplex PCR; the TCRdb copy retains only in-frame clones and omits some. Of under 300,000 clones listed, roughly 91% are singletons. This CDR3 spans 15 amino acids. The trim removed 1 base at V and 6 bases at J, leaving 6 bases unmatched. The germline V gene encodes CDR1 LGHDT and CDR2 YNNKEL (reference sequence). Participant-given clinical history determined each cohort assignment. The chain couples TRBV3-1 (or the pseudogene TRBV3-2) to TRBJ1-2; 9 bases are shared with TRBD1. Sequencing was performed on PBMCs or T cells enriched from blood (not recorded which). The TCR originated in a woman aged 40 to 55 with acute COVID-19. This CDR3 is CASSQAGQGFHGYTF. DNA for the CDR3: TGTGCCAGCAGCCAAGCGGGACAGGGTTTTCATGGCTACACCTTC.